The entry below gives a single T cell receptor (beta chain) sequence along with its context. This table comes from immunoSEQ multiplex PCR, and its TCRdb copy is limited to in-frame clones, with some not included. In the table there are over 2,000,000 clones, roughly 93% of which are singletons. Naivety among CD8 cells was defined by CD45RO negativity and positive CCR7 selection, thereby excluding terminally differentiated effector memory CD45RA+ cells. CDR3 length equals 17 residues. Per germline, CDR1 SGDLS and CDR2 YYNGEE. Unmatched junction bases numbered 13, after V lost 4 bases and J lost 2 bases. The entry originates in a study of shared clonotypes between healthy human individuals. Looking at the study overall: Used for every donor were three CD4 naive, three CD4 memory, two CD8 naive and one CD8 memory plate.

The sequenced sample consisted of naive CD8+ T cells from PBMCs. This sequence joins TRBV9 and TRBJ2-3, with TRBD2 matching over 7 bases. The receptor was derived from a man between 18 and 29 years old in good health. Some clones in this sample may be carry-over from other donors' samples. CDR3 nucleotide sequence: TGTGCCAGCAGCTCCAGACGGGGAGGGATGAACACAGATACGCAGTATTTT. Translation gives CASSSRRGGMNTDTQYF.